This is a list of T cell receptor beta chains from one sample in a study of T cells in Graves' hyperthyroidism and ophthalmopathy. Each CDR3 protein gets one entry after TCRdb re-called the multiplex PCR reads with MiXCR. The data show approximately 270,000 distinct CDR3 sequences, more than 14% seen once. The sample was blood. The receptors were sampled from a woman aged 35 to 49 with Graves' hyperthyroidism that later progressed to Graves' ophthalmopathy. Both conserved end residues are part of each CDR3. D genes are given only for firm matches. A row's size may be missing; if present it is once, few, many or a size class.

>TRBD1|TRBJ1-3|TRBV9|few
CASSPRDSAFTLSGNTIYF
TGTGCCAGCAGCCCCCGGGACAGTGCCTTTACCCTCTCTGGAAACACCATATATTTT
>.|TRBJ2-3|TRBV6-1|many
CASSPKVTDTQYF
TGTGCCAGCAGTCCCAAGGTTACAGATACGCAGTATTTT
>TRBD1|TRBJ1-1|TRBV5-4|.
CASSSQGTGLRAEAFF
TGTGCCAGCAGCTCCCAGGGGACAGGGCTTCGGGCTGAAGCTTTCTTT
>TRBD2|TRBJ2-3|TRBV7-9|.
CASRREGPTDTQYF
TGTGCCAGCCGGCGGGAGGGCCCGACAGATACGCAGTATTTT
>.|TRBJ1-1|TRBV20-1|.
CSAKTSLRAFF
TGCAGTGCAAAAACCTCCTTGAGGGCTTTCTTT
>.|TRBJ2-3|TRBV10-3|many
CAIMGGTGSTDTQYF
TGTGCCATCATGGGAGGGACAGGAAGCACAGATACGCAGTATTTT
>TRBD1|TRBJ2-2|TRBV5-1|.
CASSQTGTVRQGNAGELFF
TGCGCCAGCAGCCAGACCGGGACAGTGAGGCAGGGAAACGCCGGGGAGCTGTTTTTT
>.|TRBJ1-2|TRBV28|many
CASQKLALGYGYTF
TGTGCCAGCCAAAAGCTAGCGTTAGGTTATGGCTACACCTTC
>.|TRBJ2-3|TRBV4-2|many
CASSQEQGRGTDTQYF
TGTGCCAGCAGCCAAGAGCAGGGAAGGGGCACAGATACGCAGTATTTT
>.|TRBJ1-3|TRBV14|.
CASSNIYSSGNTTYF
TGTGCCAGCAGCAATATCTACAGCTCTGGAAACACTACATATTTT
>.|TRBJ2-2|TRBV2|.
CASSEAHGTGELFF
TGTGCCAGCAGTGAAGCGCACGGCACCGGGGAGCTGTTTTTT
>.|TRBJ2-2|TRBV12-3/TRBV12-4|many
CASRAGQNTGELFF
TGTGCCAGCAGGGCAGGACAGAACACCGGGGAGCTGTTTTTT